Presented here are 30 T cell receptor beta chains from one specimen sequenced in a study of T cells expressing NK-cell markers. Following a re-call of the 5' RACE reads, TCRdb has one entry per CDR3 protein and lacks DNA. The sample's table shows under 600,000 distinct CDR3 sequences. Sequencing input: blood T cells: a sorted CD56 or NKG2C T cell subset, CD4+ or CD8+ T cells, or bulk PBMC T cells (not recorded which). The receptors derive from a woman aged 45-60 years in good health.

The J gene is TRBJ2-1, the V gene TRBV5-1; the D gene TCRdb calls, TRBD2, cannot be checked with no DNA. CDR3 length: 16 amino acids. From germline, CDR1 is SGHRS and CDR2 YFSETQ. The CDR3 here is CASTFPGTSGGNEQFF.

The chain links TRBV5-1 to TRBJ2-3; TCRdb outputs TRBD2, but without DNA this stays unchecked. CDR1 SGHRS and CDR2 YFSETQ come from the germline V gene. The length of the CDR3 is 15 residues. The CDR3 loop reads CASRSREGLIDTQYF.

This chain uses TRBV7-8 with TRBJ2-1; TCRdb's D call of TRBD2 is untestable without DNA. Germline CDR1 SGHVS, CDR2 FQNEAQ. The CDR3 extends over 16 amino acids. This CDR3 is CASSLEPGLAFDEQFF.

The gene calls are TRBV28 and TRBJ1-2; the D gene TCRdb calls, TRBD1, cannot be checked with no DNA. CDR3 length: 14 amino acids. Germline lookup yields CDR1 MDHEN and CDR2 SYDVKM. The CDR3: CASSLPGRGNGYTF.

This rearrangement joins TRBV11-1 to TRBJ1-1; no DNA is available, so the TRBD1 call from TCRdb remains unchecked. This CDR3 has 17 amino acids. CDR1 is SGHAT, CDR2 FQDESV, per germline (reference sequence). The CDR3 sequence: CASSLMWDRLSNTEAFF.

The V and J genes are TRBV20-1 and TRBJ1-5; TCRdb lists TRBD1, though no DNA is available to test this call. Germline V CDR1 and CDR2: DFQATT, SNEGSKA (reference sequence). This CDR3 has 13 residues. The CDR3 region is CSALQGADQPQHF.

This CDR3 reads CASSRSRGPLNEQFF. V usage is TRBV7-8 and J usage is TRBJ2-1; checking the TCRdb D call of TRBD2 is not possible without DNA. This CDR3 is 15 amino acids long. Per germline, CDR1 SGHVS and CDR2 FQNEAQ.

The chain uses TRBV28 and TRBJ1-4. Germline V gene sequence: CDR1 MDHEN, CDR2 SYDVKM. CDR3 length: 14 amino acids. This chain's CDR3 is CASSIEGSNEKLFF.

The chain carries TRBV27 and TRBJ2-3; TCRdb reports TRBD2, a call that lacks DNA to check it against. The CDR3 runs to 17 residues. Germline V gene sequence: CDR1 MNHEY, CDR2 SMNVEV (reference sequence). CDR3 region: CASSLSPFSGSKFKQYF.

The chain is built from TRBV29-1 and TRBJ1-2; no DNA is available, so the TRBD1 call from TCRdb remains unchecked. The CDR3 runs 11 residues. Germline CDR1 is SQVTM and CDR2 is ANQGSEA. CDR3 region: CSPDRFLGYTF.

This sequence joins TRBV7-9 and TRBJ1-5. The CDR3 extends over 12 amino acids. Germline V gene sequence: CDR1 SEHNR, CDR2 FQNEAQ (reference sequence). The CDR3 spells CASSHTDQPQHF.

The V and J genes are TRBV5-1 and TRBJ2-3; TCRdb designates TRBD2, a call that cannot be tested without DNA. Looked up from germline, CDR1 is SGHRS and CDR2 is YFSETQ. The CDR3 is made up of 16 amino acids. CDR3 sequence reads: CASREIRLGSTDTQYF.

The V call is TRBV20-1, the J call TRBJ2-1; TCRdb indicates TRBD2, and absent DNA this call remains unverified. Germline CDR1 is DFQATT and CDR2 is SNEGSKA (reference sequence). The CDR3 is made up of 15 amino acids. The CDR3 protein is CSAQGRGRASDEQFF.

The rearrangement joins TRBV9 to TRBJ2-1; TCRdb indicates TRBD1, and absent DNA this call remains unverified. Germline CDR1 and CDR2: SGDLS and YYNGEE. The CDR3 totals 14 residues. The CDR3 sequence: CASSVDRVMNEQFF.

The genes are TRBV10-3 and TRBJ1-5; as DNA is missing, the TRBD1 call by TCRdb cannot be tested. Germline values: CDR1 ENHRY, CDR2 SYGVKD. This CDR3 has 16 residues. CDR3: CAISPLGVHSNQPQHF.

The chain is built from TRBV7-9 and TRBJ2-1; TCRdb gives TRBD2 as the D gene, but with no DNA this cannot be confirmed. The V gene's germline CDR1 is SEHNR and CDR2 FQNEAQ (reference sequence). CDR3 length: 17 residues. The CDR3 loop is CASSPRLVTSSYNEQFF.

The chain uses TRBV5-1 and TRBJ2-1; the TCRdb call, TRBD1, lacks DNA for checking. The CDR3 consists of 16 residues. The germline CDR1 and CDR2 sequences are SGHRS and YFSETQ. CDR3 loop: CASSLTRDRGHHEQFF.

The chain carries TRBV11-3 and TRBJ2-7; no DNA is available, so the TRBD1 call from TCRdb remains unchecked. There are 14 residues in the CDR3. Germline V gene data show CDR1 as SGHNT and CDR2 as YENEEA. This CDR3 is CASSPGQASYEQYF.

The rearrangement links TRBV7-9 to TRBJ2-2; there is no DNA to check the TCRdb D call of TRBD2. Germline CDR1 is SEHNR and CDR2 is FQNEAQ (reference sequence). The CDR3 runs to 14 residues. The CDR3 protein is CASSTTRGNGELFF.

This chain links TRBV7-3 with TRBJ2-1; the D gene TCRdb calls, TRBD1, cannot be checked with no DNA. The germline CDR1 and CDR2 sequences are SGHTA and FQGTGA. The CDR3 length is 16 residues. The CDR3 loop reads CASSGETGIPYNEQFF. Drawing the rest from reference TRBV7-3 and TRBJ2-1, the complete variable domain is GAGVSQTPSNKVTEKGKYVELRCDPISGHTALYWYRQSLGQGPEFLIYFQGTGAADDSGLPNDRFFAVRPEGSVSTLKIQRTERGDSAVYLCASSGETGIPYNEQFFGPGTRLTVL.

V is TRBV20-1 and J is TRBJ2-5; TCRdb lists TRBD1, though no DNA is available to test this call. Germline-derived CDR1 and CDR2 are DFQATT and SNEGSKA (reference sequence). This CDR3 contains 14 residues. CDR3: CSARGRGQLETQYF.

The rearrangement links TRBV7-7 to TRBJ1-2. There are 14 residues in the CDR3. The V gene's germline CDR1 is SSHAT and CDR2 FNYEAQ (reference sequence). CDR3 protein: CASSPIGSSRGYTF.

This chain uses TRBV12-3 or TRBV12-4 with TRBJ2-5; with no DNA, the TCRdb D assignment of TRBD2 cannot be verified. This CDR3 has 14 residues. CDR3 region: CASSLPSNQETQYF.

The CDR3 reads CASRGTDTQYF. The chain is built from TRBV6-5 and TRBJ2-3. The CDR3 has 11 residues. Germline loops: CDR1 MNHEY, CDR2 SVGAGI.

The V gene is TRBV10-3, the J gene TRBJ2-1; the D call of TRBD1 rests on TCRdb alone, since no DNA is present to check it. Germline V gene data show CDR1 as ENHRY and CDR2 as SYGVKD. The CDR3 contains 11 residues. This CDR3 reads CATDRGDEQFF.

V and J are TRBV10-3 and TRBJ1-1. The CDR3 covers 13 residues. The germline V gene has CDR1 ENHRY and CDR2 SYGVKD. The CDR3 here is CAISDEPTTEAFF.

This chain connects TRBV10-3 to TRBJ2-1; TCRdb's assignment of TRBD2 cannot be checked, as there is no DNA. This CDR3 comprises 13 residues. Germline V gene lookup returns CDR1 ENHRY and CDR2 SYGVKD. This chain's CDR3 is CAAQREVINEQFF.

The CDR3 protein is CSAEQGNREKLFF. V gene TRBV20-1 combines with J gene TRBJ1-4; TCRdb selects TRBD1, and the lack of DNA leaves this call unchecked. This CDR3 spans 13 amino acids. The germline gives CDR1 DFQATT, CDR2 SNEGSKA (reference sequence).

This chain joins TRBV6-6 and TRBJ1-3. Germline V lookup: CDR1 MNHNY, CDR2 SVGAGI (reference sequence). There are 13 residues in the CDR3. This chain's CDR3 is CASRRDIGNTIYF.

CDR3 protein: CASSIASGRFYNEQFF. The rearrangement links TRBV19 to TRBJ2-1; the TCRdb D gene call, TRBD2, has no DNA to confirm it. Germline loops: CDR1 LNHDA, CDR2 SQIVND (reference sequence). The length of the CDR3 is 16 residues.